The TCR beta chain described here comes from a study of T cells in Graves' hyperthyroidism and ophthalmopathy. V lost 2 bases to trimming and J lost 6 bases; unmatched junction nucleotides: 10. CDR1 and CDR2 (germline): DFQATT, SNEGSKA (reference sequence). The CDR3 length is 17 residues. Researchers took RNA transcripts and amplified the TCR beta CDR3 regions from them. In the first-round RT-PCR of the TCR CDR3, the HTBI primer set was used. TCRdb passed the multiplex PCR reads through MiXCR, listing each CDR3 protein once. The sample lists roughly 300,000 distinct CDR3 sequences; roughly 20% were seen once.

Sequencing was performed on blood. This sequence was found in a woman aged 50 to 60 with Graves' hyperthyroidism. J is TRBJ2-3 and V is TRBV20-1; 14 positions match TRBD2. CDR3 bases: TGCAGTGCTAGAAGCAGCGGACTAGCGGGGGGCCGGGATACGCAGTATTTT. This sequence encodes CSARSSGLAGGRDTQYF.